Each of the 9 T cell receptor beta chains below was sequenced from the same sample in a study of cytomegalovirus exposure and HLA in healthy donors. Primers included in the PCR were 60 Vbeta and 13 Jbeta primers. Profiled with immunoSEQ multiplex PCR; TCRdb holds only in-frame clones, not every one. Here the sample spans approximately 160,000 clones, approximately 80% being singletons. Sequenced material: PBMCs. The receptor source for this set is a woman aged 25 to 39 in good health and CMV-seronegative.

The chain employs TRBV30 and TRBJ1-1; tentatively, D is TRBD1 (5 bases). The CDR3 covers 13 residues. The V end was cut by 3 bases, the J end by 2 bases, with 10 bases between. The V gene's germline CDR1 is GTSNPN and CDR2 SVGIG (reference sequence). CDR3 amino acids: CAWRFDSNTEAFF. CDR3 nucleotide sequence: TGTGCCTGGAGATTTGACAGCAACACTGAAGCTTTCTTT.

This clone was observed a few times. This rearrangement joins TRBV29-1 to TRBJ1-2; D remains unclear. Germline V CDR1 and CDR2: SQVTM, ANQGSEA. This CDR3 comprises 12 residues. Trimming took 5 bases from V and 7 from J, leaving 14 bases between them. CDR3 sequence reads: CSVRRGSSGYTF. CDR3 nucleotide sequence: TGCAGCGTTCGAAGAGGATCGAGTGGCTACACCTTC. Supplemented by reference TRBV29-1 and TRBJ1-2, the full variable domain reads SAVISQKPSRDICQRGTSLTIQCQVDSQVTMMFWYRQQPGQSLTLIATANQGSEATYESGFVIDKFPISRPNLTFSTLTVSNMSPEDSSIYLCSVRRGSSGYTFGSGTRLTVV.

V is TRBV28 and J is TRBJ1-4; 8 bases fit TRBD1. Germline V CDR1 and CDR2: MDHEN, SYDVKM. CDR3 length: 15 residues. J gave up 4 bases and V 5 bases, and 6 bases lay outside the gene matches. Here the CDR3 DNA reads TGTGCCAGCAGTCTCCAGACAGGGGTTAATGAAAAACTGTTTTTT. Amino acids: CASSLQTGVNEKLFF.

The genes are TRBV27 and TRBJ2-7; 12 positions agree with TRBD2. The CDR3 has 17 amino acids. Trimming removed 2 bases from V and 0 bases from J; junction bases left unmatched: 5. The germline CDR1 and CDR2 sequences are MNHEY and SMNVEV (reference sequence). CDR3 sequence: CASSLASGRGYSYEQYF. The CDR3 DNA reads TGTGCCAGCAGTTTAGCTAGCGGGAGGGGGTACTCCTACGAGCAGTACTTC.

A few counts support this clone. This chain joins TRBV5-6 and TRBJ2-7; no firm D call. Trimming removed 4 bases from V and 1 base from J, with 18 bases in between. Germline CDR1 is SGHDT and CDR2 is YYEEEE. This CDR3 has 16 amino acids. The CDR3 is CASSLFVGIRSYEQYF. The CDR3 bases are TGTGCCAGCAGCCTCTTCGTTGGTATCAGATCCTACGAGCAGTACTTC.

The chain couples TRBV6-1 to TRBJ1-3, with D possibly being TRBD1 (6 bases). Germline lookup yields CDR1 MNHNS and CDR2 SASEGT. The CDR3 is 15 residues long. The V gene lost 4 bases and the J gene lost 8 bases, with 18 bases spanning the gap. The CDR3 is CASSVNVQGTHTIYF. The CDR3 nucleotides read TGTGCCAGCAGTGTCAACGTACAGGGAACTCACACCATATATTTT.

V is TRBV19 and J is TRBJ1-1; TRBD1 aligns across 8 bases. The junction had 7 bases not matched to a gene; V was cut back by 8 bases and J by 2 bases. This CDR3 region has 14 residues. Germline loops: CDR1 LNHDA, CDR2 SQIVND (reference sequence). The CDR3 loop reads CASSQDRGNTEAFF. In DNA, the CDR3 is TGTGCCAGTTCCCAAGACAGGGGAAACACTGAAGCTTTCTTT.

V and J are TRBV5-6 and TRBJ1-1; D not resolved. The CDR3 runs 15 residues. V was clipped by 1 base and J by 7 bases, with 17 bases between them. Germline V gives CDR1 SGHDT, CDR2 YYEEEE. The CDR3 nucleotides are TGTGCCAGCAGCTTGTCCGGGGAATTTTGGGGTGAAGCTTTCTTT. Amino acid sequence: CASSLSGEFWGEAFF.

The chain is built from TRBV5-6 and TRBJ1-1, with 8 bases lining up with TRBD1. After removal of 3 bases from V and 5 bases from J, the junction contained 12 bases not matched to a gene. CDR3 length: 16 amino acids. CDR1 and CDR2 from the germline V gene are SGHDT and YYEEEE. The CDR3 sequence: CASSSRTGQRGTEAFF. CDR3 bases: TGTGCCAGCAGCTCCAGGACAGGGCAAAGGGGAACTGAAGCTTTCTTT.